The TCR beta chain described here comes from a study of blood T cell repertoires in COVID-19 (dated by TCRdb to 2018 to 2020). Background for the entire study: Samples covering the acute and convalescent phases of COVID-19 were provided by collaborators in the United States, Italy and Spain. The prospective study material was composed of cDNA or gDNA derived from T cells, B-cell-depleted T cells, or PBMCs. Subjects who had been exposed to COVID-19, were actively infected with it, or had recovered from it provided the deeply sampled blood TCRbeta repertoires that made up the dataset. A freely available public database, intended as a resource for researchers studying the immune response to SARS-CoV-2, is where the repertoires were released. The samples were drawn from two sources: the first 160 participants of the ongoing ImmuneRACE study, and over 1,000 subjects contributed by 6 global collaborators. The sample metadata nearly always contained a de-identified subject ID, COVID-19 status, age in years and sex. HLA class I and class II types, where available, came from metadata supplied by the sample provider rather than from assay-based typing. Summary of the overall study and its limitations: How much clinical and demographic metadata was included differed by source and by participant, and the metadata was provided uncurated.

Whole blood was collected in K2EDTA tubes by collaborating institutions according to the institutions' own protocols. Collaborator samples were shipped for TCRbeta analysis as frozen whole blood, isolated PBMCs, or DNA extracted from either sample type. The immunoSEQ Assay, a bias-controlled multiplex PCR, was used to amplify TCRbeta CDR3 regions from genomic DNA. As for the original processing: The number of nucleated cells in each sample was estimated by amplification of reference gene primers within the assay. To quantify the absolute abundance of each unique TCRbeta CDR3 rearrangement, sequence reads were collapsed and filtered. For each sample, productive Simpson clonality was calculated by taking the square root of Simpson's diversity index across productive rearrangements. Imported from immuneACCESS, the table was reduced by TCRdb to in-frame sequences with V and J called. These copies leave out some clones; in studies compared against another copy, an unresolved V gene accounts for under half, and the cause of the remainder is not known. The DNA was the basis for D and trimming; V, J and clone size are from that table. For this sample the table gives roughly 100,000 clones, of which 82% were detected only once. The ten largest clones represent 15% to 17% of the sample.

The CDR3, cysteine through phenylalanine, is 14 amino acids long. CDR3 DNA is the only sequence kept; it has 42 bases, read in frame from the first base. The germline ends are 8 bases apart after V is trimmed by 6 bases and J by 0 bases. CDR1 LGHDT and CDR2 YNNKEL are derived from the germline V gene (reference sequence). To note about this clone: The antigen this receptor binds is unknown. Nothing much larger sits one base from this clone, and base qualities are not available.

The origin of this receptor is a woman of 80 years or more with acute or convalescent COVID-19. The chain employs TRBV3-1 (or the pseudogene TRBV3-2) and TRBJ1-4; a confident D gene designation cannot be given. What was sequenced was peripheral blood. The DNA sequence is given as TGTGCCAGCAGTAGCGGGCCAACTAATGAAAAACTGTTTTTT. This sequence encodes CASSSGPTNEKLFF.